The 24 T cell receptor beta chains listed next were all sequenced from one sample in a study of blood T cell repertoires in COVID-19. Libraries were prepared by immunoSEQ multiplex PCR; TCRdb keeps only in-frame clonotypes and omits some of them. Altogether 300,000 to 350,000 clones are present, less than 90% being singletons, with the ten largest covering 1%. The sequencing sample was made of PBMCs or T cells enriched from blood (not recorded which). The origin of the receptors is a woman under 40 who had recovered from COVID-19.

The rearrangement joins TRBV7-2 to TRBJ1-2, with D maybe TRBD1 (6 bases). The CDR3 has 16 residues. Germline V gene sequence: CDR1 SGHTA, CDR2 FQGNSA. V was pared by 5 bases and J by 1 base, with 17 bases between. The CDR3 here is CASSLRGGAHNYGYTF. The CDR3 coding sequence is TGTGCCAGCAGCCTCCGGGGGGGGGCGCATAACTATGGCTACACCTTC.

V is TRBV28 and J is TRBJ1-5; 7 bases match TRBD1. J gave up 2 bases and V 6 bases, and 16 bases lay outside the gene matches. The CDR3 has 18 amino acids. Looked up from germline, CDR1 is MDHEN and CDR2 is SYDVKM. The CDR3 sequence: CASSRTGGLGGGNQPQHF. In DNA form, the CDR3 reads TGTGCCAGCAGCCGGACAGGTGGGTTAGGGGGTGGCAATCAGCCCCAGCATTTT. The whole variable domain, filled in from reference TRBV28 and TRBJ1-5, reads DVKVTQSSRYLVKRTGEKVFLECVQDMDHENMFWYRQDPGLGLRLIYFSYDVKMKEKGDIPEGYSVSREKKERFSLILESASTNQTSMYLCASSRTGGLGGGNQPQHFGDGTRLSIL.

The J gene is TRBJ1-2, the V gene TRBV27; D is unresolved. Germline V gene data show CDR1 as MNHEY and CDR2 as SMNVEV (reference sequence). The CDR3 sequence is 14 residues long. Trimming took off 4 bases at V and 5 bases at J, with 14 bases between the two ends. CDR3 DNA sequence: TGTGCCAGCAGTTCCTTACGCGCCGGGTATGGCTACACCTTC. Protein product: CASSSLRAGYGYTF.

This chain uses TRBV4-1 with TRBJ2-5; 11 positions agree with TRBD2. Trimming removed 3 bases from V and 5 bases from J; junction bases left unmatched: 14. This CDR3 is built from 18 residues. Per the germline V gene, CDR1 is MGHRA and CDR2 is YSYEKL. CDR3 in DNA: TGCGCCAGCAGCCACCCAACTAGCGGGGGATTTCTACAGGAGACCCAGTACTTC. It encodes CASSHPTSGGFLQETQYF.

This chain joins TRBV7-2 and TRBJ1-2, with 10 positions matching TRBD1. This CDR3 has 14 residues. Germline CDR1 is SGHTA and CDR2 is FQGNSA. V lost 5 bases and J lost 6; bases outside the gene matches: 6. The CDR3: CASSSDRGRNGYTF. CDR3 coding DNA: TGTGCCAGCAGCAGCGACAGGGGGCGGAATGGCTACACCTTC.

V gene TRBV18 combines with J gene TRBJ2-5, with TRBD2 matching over 8 bases. CDR1 is KGHSH, CDR2 LQKENI, per germline. The CDR3 is 16 amino acids. J was trimmed by 2 bases and V by 3 bases; bases with no gene match: 8. The CDR3 loop is CASSPLRGGTQETQYF. The CDR3 bases are TGTGCCAGCTCACCTCTCCGCGGGGGGACACAAGAGACCCAGTACTTC.

The rearrangement joins TRBV4-1 to TRBJ1-2, with 9 bases fitting TRBD1. Trimming at V came to 3 bases and at J to 6 bases, leaving 2 bases not matched to a gene. CDR1 is MGHRA, CDR2 YSYEKL, per germline. The CDR3 runs to 13 residues. The CDR3 nucleotides read TGCGCCAGCAGCCAGACAGGGGGAAATGGCTACACCTTC. Encoded protein: CASSQTGGNGYTF.

This clone was counted only a few times. The CDR3 reads CASSERLAASNEQFF. In DNA form, the CDR3 reads TGTGCCAGCAGTGAACGACTAGCGGCTTCCAATGAGCAGTTCTTC. The chain uses TRBV6-1 and TRBJ2-1; TRBD2 matches at 9 bases. J gave up 6 bases and V 2 bases, and 5 bases lay outside the gene matches. The CDR3 is made up of 15 amino acids. Germline lookup yields CDR1 MNHNS and CDR2 SASEGT.

The chain has TRBV10-3 and TRBJ1-2, with D possibly matching TRBD1 (6 bases). V was clipped by 11 bases and J by 0 bases, with 10 bases between them. The CDR3 totals 12 residues. The germline CDR1 and CDR2 sequences are ENHRY and SYGVKD. The CDR3 nucleotides read TGTGCCCACGGGGGGCCTAACTATGGCTACACCTTC. Translated: CAHGGPNYGYTF.

The chain joins TRBV27 to TRBJ2-5; D possibly corresponds to TRBD1 (6 bases). CDR3 length: 15 residues. V dropped 6 bases and J dropped 5 bases, with 19 bases sitting between them. Germline lookup yields CDR1 MNHEY and CDR2 SMNVEV (reference sequence). The CDR3 DNA follows: TGTGCCAGCAGCGAAACAGGGTCTCGGGTCGAGACCCAGTACTTC. This gives the protein CASSETGSRVETQYF.

This chain joins TRBV9 and TRBJ1-1; 11 bases line up with TRBD1. The trim removed 2 bases at V and 1 base at J, leaving 7 bases unmatched. In germline, CDR1 is SGDLS, CDR2 YYNGEE. The CDR3 length is 17 residues. CDR3: CASSVLDRGLRNTEAFF. The CDR3 DNA follows: TGTGCCAGCAGCGTCCTGGACAGGGGGCTGAGGAACACTGAAGCTTTCTTT.

J is TRBJ1-4 and V is TRBV5-1; 7 bases match TRBD1. CDR1 is SGHRS, CDR2 YFSETQ, per germline. V lost 0 bases to trimming and J lost 5 bases; unmatched junction nucleotides: 10. This CDR3 comprises 17 residues. The CDR3 spells CASSLGRRDRHNEKLFF. CDR3 nucleotide sequence: TGCGCCAGCAGCTTGGGGCGCCGGGACAGACACAATGAAAAACTGTTTTTT.

The V and J genes are TRBV7-2 and TRBJ1-3; 9 nucleotides match TRBD1. The V gene end was trimmed by 1 base and the J gene end by 2 bases; junction bases not matched to a gene: 6. The CDR3 loop spans 17 amino acids. The V gene's germline CDR1 is SGHTA and CDR2 FQGNSA. This chain's CDR3 is CASSLGTGVGAGNTIYF. CDR3 sequence (DNA): TGTGCCAGCAGCTTAGGGACAGGGGTGGGGGCTGGAAACACCATATATTTT.

The table lists this clone with a count of one. The rearrangement joins TRBV10-2 to TRBJ2-1; the match to TRBD2 covers 8 bases. V was pared by 2 bases and J by 0 bases, with 6 bases of the junction left unmatched. Germline V gene data show CDR1 as WSHSY and CDR2 as SAAADI. CDR3 length equals 17 residues. This CDR3 is CASSEPLAGRSYNEQFF. CDR3 sequence (DNA): TGCGCCAGCAGTGAGCCTTTAGCGGGGCGCTCCTACAATGAGCAGTTCTTC.

Comment on this clone: This same CDR3 is encoded by further DNA sequences in the sample. V gene TRBV6-5 combines with J gene TRBJ2-7, with TRBD1 matching over 7 bases. With V trimmed by 3 bases and J by 1 base, 6 bases remained unmatched. The germline V gene encodes CDR1 MNHEY and CDR2 SVGAGI. CDR3 length: 15 amino acids. CDR3 amino acids: CASSYSAGGSYEQYF. DNA of the CDR3: TGTGCCAGCAGTTATTCGGCAGGGGGATCCTACGAGCAGTACTTC.

The chain has TRBV19 and TRBJ1-4; D not certain. Germline V gives CDR1 LNHDA, CDR2 SQIVND (reference sequence). The CDR3 spans 14 residues. The V end lost 7 bases, the J end lost 3 bases, and 12 bases lay between the germline ends. In DNA, the CDR3 is TGTGCCAGTACTCCAACAGCAGCTAATGAAAAACTGTTTTTT. Amino acids: CASTPTAANEKLFF.

This rearrangement joins TRBV28 to TRBJ1-5; TRBD1 might be the D (6 bases). V was shortened by 2 bases and J by 6 bases, with 17 bases between the two germline ends. The V gene's germline CDR1 is MDHEN and CDR2 SYDVKM. The CDR3 covers 16 residues. The CDR3 nucleotides read TGTGCCAGCAGTTTACGGCAGGGGATCGACAGTCAGCCCCAGCATTTT. Its translation is CASSLRQGIDSQPQHF. The full variable domain, its missing parts supplied by reference TRBV28 and TRBJ1-5, is DVKVTQSSRYLVKRTGEKVFLECVQDMDHENMFWYRQDPGLGLRLIYFSYDVKMKEKGDIPEGYSVSREKKERFSLILESASTNQTSMYLCASSLRQGIDSQPQHFGDGTRLSIL.

The chain recombines TRBV6-6 with TRBJ2-7, with D possibly matching TRBD2 (5 bases). Germline lookup yields CDR1 MNHNY and CDR2 SVGAGI (reference sequence). V lost 7 bases, J lost 0 bases, and 16 bases lay in between. This CDR3 spans 15 amino acids. The CDR3 region has the DNA TGTGCCAGCAACCCTACGGGGAGTTTCTCCTACGAGCAGTACTTC. Protein sequence: CASNPTGSFSYEQYF.

The V and J genes are TRBV27 and TRBJ1-6, with D maybe TRBD1 (5 bases). The CDR3 loop spans 13 amino acids. V was clipped by 7 bases and J by 10 bases, with 14 bases between them. Germline V gene data show CDR1 as MNHEY and CDR2 as SMNVEV (reference sequence). The CDR3, as DNA: TGTGCCAGCAATCGGGGGTCTGGGTCACCCCTCCACTTT. Its protein product is CASNRGSGSPLHF.

A single count supports this clone. V is TRBV7-9 and J is TRBJ1-1; TRBD1 might be the D (6 bases). The ends were cut back, 5 bases at V and 1 base at J, with 11 bases in the middle. Per the germline V gene, CDR1 is SEHNR and CDR2 is FQNEAQ (reference sequence). The CDR3 is made up of 14 amino acids. The CDR3: CASSEQGANTEAFF. The CDR3 DNA reads TGTGCCAGCAGCGAACAGGGCGCGAACACTGAAGCTTTCTTT.

The chain links TRBV5-1 to TRBJ2-7; TRBD1 aligns across 8 bases. The CDR3 is made up of 15 amino acids. Germline V gives CDR1 SGHRS, CDR2 YFSETQ. Trimming removed 4 bases from V and 2 bases from J; junction bases left unmatched: 8. CDR3 sequence: CASSLDRVITYEQYF. The CDR3 DNA sequence: TGCGCCAGCAGCCTGGACAGGGTAATCACCTACGAGCAGTACTTC.

The chain is built from TRBV28 and TRBJ2-2, with D possibly TRBD2 on 6 matching bases. V lost 3 bases and J 8 bases, leaving 13 bases between the germline ends. Germline CDR1 and CDR2: MDHEN and SYDVKM. The CDR3 covers 14 residues. This chain's CDR3 is CASSFAGTRGELFF. The CDR3 nucleotides are TGTGCCAGCAGTTTCGCGGGGACCAGGGGGGAGCTGTTTTTT.

The chain is built from TRBV28 and TRBJ2-1; 9 nucleotides line up with TRBD2. Germline V CDR1 and CDR2: MDHEN, SYDVKM. The CDR3 consists of 15 residues. V was clipped by 2 bases and J by 6 bases; unmatched bases: 5. The CDR3, as DNA: TGTGCCAGCAGTTTACAGCGGGGGGCCCGCAATGAGCAGTTCTTC. This sequence encodes CASSLQRGARNEQFF.

The rearrangement links TRBV9 to TRBJ2-5; D is unresolved. The length of the CDR3 is 16 residues. Looked up from germline, CDR1 is SGDLS and CDR2 is YYNGEE. The V end lost 3 bases, the J end lost 5 bases, and 20 bases lay between the germline ends. The CDR3 sequence: CASSGSAVPSRETQYF. The CDR3 DNA reads TGTGCCAGCAGCGGCTCCGCGGTACCCTCGAGGGAGACCCAGTACTTC.